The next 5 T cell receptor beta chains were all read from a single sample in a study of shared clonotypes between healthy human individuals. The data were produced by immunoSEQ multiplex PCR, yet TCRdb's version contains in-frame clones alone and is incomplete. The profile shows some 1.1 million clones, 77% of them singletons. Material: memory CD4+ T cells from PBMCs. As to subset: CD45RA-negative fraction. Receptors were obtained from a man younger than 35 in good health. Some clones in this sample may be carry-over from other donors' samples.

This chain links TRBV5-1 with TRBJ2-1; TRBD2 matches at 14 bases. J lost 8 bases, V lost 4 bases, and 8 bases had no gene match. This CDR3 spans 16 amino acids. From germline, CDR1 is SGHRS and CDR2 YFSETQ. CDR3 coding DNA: TGCGCCAGCAGCCGGGGACTAGCGGGAGCCGTGGATGAGCAGTTCTTC. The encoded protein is CASSRGLAGAVDEQFF.

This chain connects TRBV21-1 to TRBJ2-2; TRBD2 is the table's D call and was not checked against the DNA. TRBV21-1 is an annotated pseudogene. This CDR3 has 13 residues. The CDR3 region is CASSYHYTGELFF. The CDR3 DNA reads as TGTGCCAGCAGCTATCACTACACCGGGGAGCTGTTTTTT.

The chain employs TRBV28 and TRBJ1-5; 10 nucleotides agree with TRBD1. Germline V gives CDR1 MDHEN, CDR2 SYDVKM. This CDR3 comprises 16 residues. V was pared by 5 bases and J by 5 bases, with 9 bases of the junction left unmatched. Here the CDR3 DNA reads TGTGCCAGCAGTGACTTGCGGGGACAGGGGTATCAGCCCCAGCATTTT. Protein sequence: CASSDLRGQGYQPQHF.

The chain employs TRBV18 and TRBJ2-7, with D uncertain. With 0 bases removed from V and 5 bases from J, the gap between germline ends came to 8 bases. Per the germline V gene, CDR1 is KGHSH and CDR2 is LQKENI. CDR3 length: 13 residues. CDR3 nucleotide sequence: TGTGCCAGCTCACCACCCATGGGGAACGAGCAGTACTTC. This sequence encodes CASSPPMGNEQYF.

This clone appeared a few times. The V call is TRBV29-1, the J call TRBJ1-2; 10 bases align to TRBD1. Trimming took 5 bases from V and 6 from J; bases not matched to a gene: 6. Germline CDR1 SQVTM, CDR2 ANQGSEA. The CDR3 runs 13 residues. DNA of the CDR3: TGCAGCGTTTCGGGACAGGGGACCCATGGCTACACCTTC. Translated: CSVSGQGTHGYTF.